The 22 T cell receptor beta chains listed next were all sequenced from one sample in a study of cytomegalovirus exposure and HLA in healthy donors. Amplification used 60 Vbeta primers and 13 Jbeta primers. The table came from immunoSEQ multiplex PCR; TCRdb's copy has only in-frame clones and leaves some out. This table has 100,000 to 130,000 clones, less than 80% appearing once. Sequencing used PBMCs. The receptors derive from a man in his thirties or forties in good health and CMV-seronegative.

The rearrangement links TRBV4-1 to TRBJ2-7, with 7 positions matching TRBD2. The CDR3 runs to 16 residues. The junction had 6 bases not matched to a gene; V was cut back by 1 base and J by 0 bases. The germline V gene encodes CDR1 MGHRA and CDR2 YSYEKL. The CDR3 sequence is CASSQVVGGSSYEQYF. CDR3 bases: TGCGCCAGCAGCCAAGTAGTGGGCGGGAGCTCCTACGAGCAGTACTTC.

This clone appeared once. The V gene is TRBV7-9, the J gene TRBJ2-3; 11 nucleotides align to TRBD2. The CDR3 is 15 residues long. CDR1 and CDR2 from the germline V gene are SEHNR and FQNEAQ (reference sequence). Unmatched junction bases numbered 2, after V lost 5 bases and J lost 1 base. CDR3 amino acids: CASSPSGGRTDTQYF. The CDR3 coding sequence is TGTGCCAGCAGCCCTAGCGGGGGGCGCACAGATACGCAGTATTTT.

A few counts support this clone. The chain carries TRBV10-3 and TRBJ2-5, with D possibly TRBD2 on 5 matching bases. The germline V gene has CDR1 ENHRY and CDR2 SYGVKD. The length of the CDR3 is 13 residues. V was cut by 3 bases and J by 1 base, with 6 bases left in between. The CDR3 coding sequence is TGTGCCATCAGTGAACGGGGCCAAGAGACCCAGTACTTC. Its protein is CAISERGQETQYF.

The J gene is TRBJ2-5, the V gene TRBV5-1, with 11 bases aligning to TRBD1. V shed 4 bases and J 5 bases; nucleotides not matched to a gene: 4. The CDR3 extends over 14 amino acids. Germline V gives CDR1 SGHRS, CDR2 YFSETQ. CDR3 coding DNA: TGCGCCAGCAGCGGGGGACAGGGGGGGGAGACCCAGTACTTC. Encoded protein: CASSGGQGGETQYF.

The rearrangement uses TRBV27 and TRBJ1-4; no reliable D call. Looked up from germline, CDR1 is MNHEY and CDR2 is SMNVEV (reference sequence). Between the trimmed V and J ends, which lost 5 bases and 8 bases, there was a span of 15 bases. CDR3 length equals 14 residues. The CDR3 DNA reads TGTGCCAGCAGTCTTAGAAATACGGGGGAAAAACTGTTTTTT. Translation: CASSLRNTGEKLFF. Drawing the rest from reference TRBV27 and TRBJ1-4, the complete variable domain is EAQVTQNPRYLITVTGKKLTVTCSQNMNHEYMSWYRQDPGLGLRQIYYSMNVEVTDKGDVPEGYKVSRKEKRNFPLILESPSPNQTSLYFCASSLRNTGEKLFFGSGTQLSVL.

By proportion, this clone is medium-sized. The chain is built from TRBV7-2 and TRBJ2-5, with 10 bases identical to TRBD2. Germline V lookup: CDR1 SGHTA, CDR2 FQGNSA. The CDR3 is made up of 15 amino acids. With V trimmed by 5 bases and J by 4 bases, 7 bases remained unmatched. Here the CDR3 DNA reads TGTGCCAGCAGCACAAGCGGGGGGGCCTTAGAGACCCAGTACTTC. It yields the protein CASSTSGGALETQYF.

The chain combines TRBV7-9 with TRBJ2-7; 7 bases align to TRBD2. Per germline, CDR1 SEHNR and CDR2 FQNEAQ (reference sequence). V dropped 3 bases and J dropped 2; count of bases not matched to a gene: 13. This CDR3 spans 17 amino acids. CDR3 in amino acids: CASSLGAGAGTTYEQYF. The CDR3 DNA reads TGTGCCAGCAGCTTGGGAGCCGGGGCCGGGACTACCTACGAGCAGTACTTC.

This chain uses TRBV4-1 with TRBJ2-7, with 11 bases identical to TRBD2. This CDR3 comprises 15 residues. V trimming: 5 bases; J trimming: 4 bases; junction bases outside the gene matches: 7. The germline V gene encodes CDR1 MGHRA and CDR2 YSYEKL. Here the CDR3 DNA reads TGCGCCAGCAGCGTATCACTAGCGGGAGCGTACGAGCAGTACTTC. It yields the protein CASSVSLAGAYEQYF.

V usage is TRBV6-5 and J usage is TRBJ1-1; D perhaps matches TRBD1 (5 bases). The CDR3 sequence is 15 residues long. Germline CDR1 reads MNHEY; CDR2 reads SVGAGI. Trimming stripped 0 bases from V and 0 bases from J, with 8 bases between. The CDR3 DNA reads TGTGCCAGCAGTTACTCAGGACAAGTGAACACTGAAGCTTTCTTT. Encoded protein: CASSYSGQVNTEAFF.

The V and J genes are TRBV7-2 and TRBJ2-2, with D unclear. This CDR3 has 16 residues. In germline, CDR1 is SGHTA, CDR2 FQGNSA. Trimming removed 5 bases at V and 4 bases at J, with 17 bases between. CDR3 protein: CASSIGGTPRTGELFF. The CDR3 DNA is TGTGCCAGCAGCATAGGCGGAACGCCACGCACCGGGGAGCTGTTTTTT.

The V and J genes are TRBV7-2 and TRBJ1-2; 8 bases map to TRBD1. V shed 3 bases and J 8 bases; nucleotides not matched to a gene: 11. Germline V CDR1 and CDR2: SGHTA, FQGNSA. The length of the CDR3 is 15 residues. The CDR3 sequence is CASSFDRGQHSGYTF. The CDR3 region has the DNA TGTGCCAGCAGCTTCGACAGGGGCCAACATAGCGGCTACACCTTC.

J is TRBJ2-7 and V is TRBV5-1; 10 nucleotides line up with TRBD1. V was clipped by 0 bases and J by 6 bases; unmatched bases: 6. This CDR3 is built from 15 residues. Germline values: CDR1 SGHRS, CDR2 YFSETQ. The CDR3 is CASSLVGTGDLEQYF. As DNA, the CDR3 is TGCGCCAGCAGCTTGGTTGGGACAGGGGATCTCGAGCAGTACTTC.

V usage is TRBV9 and J usage is TRBJ1-2; the match to TRBD1 covers 9 bases. V shed 4 bases and J 3 bases; nucleotides not matched to a gene: 10. This CDR3 has 16 residues. CDR1 is SGDLS and CDR2 is YYNGEE in the germline V gene. The CDR3: CASSNTGTGFYYGYTF. CDR3 in DNA: TGTGCCAGCAGCAATACCGGGACAGGGTTCTACTATGGCTACACCTTC.

CDR3 DNA sequence: TGTGCCAGTAGGGACGCGGGAGGGGGAAATCAGCCCCAGCATTTT. Translated: CASRDAGGGNQPQHF. The J gene is TRBJ1-5, the V gene TRBV19, with D tentatively TRBD1 (6 bases). The CDR3 runs 15 residues. The V end was cut by 6 bases, the J end by 4 bases, with 16 bases between. The germline V gene encodes CDR1 LNHDA and CDR2 SQIVND (reference sequence).

This rearrangement joins TRBV28 to TRBJ1-5; no definite D call. V lost 6 bases and J 4 bases, leaving 13 bases between the germline ends. The CDR3 has 14 amino acids. Germline V gives CDR1 MDHEN, CDR2 SYDVKM. DNA for the CDR3: TGTGCCAGCAGAGTTCAGTTTACAAATCAGCCCCAGCATTTT. Protein sequence: CASRVQFTNQPQHF. The entire variable domain, with the rest obtained from reference TRBV28 and TRBJ1-5, is as follows: DVKVTQSSRYLVKRTGEKVFLECVQDMDHENMFWYRQDPGLGLRLIYFSYDVKMKEKGDIPEGYSVSREKKERFSLILESASTNQTSMYLCASRVQFTNQPQHFGDGTRLSIL.

V is TRBV4-1 and J is TRBJ1-6; D gene unclear. The V end lost 1 base, the J end lost 0 bases, and 4 bases lay between the germline ends. The germline gives CDR1 MGHRA, CDR2 YSYEKL. CDR3 length: 15 residues. The CDR3 reads CASSQGLSYNSPLHF. Written as DNA, the CDR3 is TGCGCCAGCAGCCAAGGACTCTCCTATAATTCACCCCTCCACTTT.

This chain uses TRBV5-4 with TRBJ2-2; maybe TRBD2 (6 bases). The CDR3 has 16 amino acids. Deletions cut 3 bases from V and 8 bases from J, with 20 bases between. The germline gives CDR1 SGHNT, CDR2 YYREEE (reference sequence). As DNA, the CDR3 is TGTGCCAGCAGCTCTCCCCCGACTAGGGGTGGGGGGGAGCTGTTTTTT. This sequence encodes CASSSPPTRGGGELFF.

The V call is TRBV2, the J call TRBJ1-1; D might be TRBD1 (6 bases). The V end lost 5 bases, the J end lost 7 bases, and 14 bases lay between the germline ends. This CDR3 has 13 residues. CDR1 is SNHLY and CDR2 is FYNNEI in the germline V gene. This CDR3 is CASSIEGGVEAFF. The CDR3 bases are TGTGCCAGCAGTATTGAAGGGGGGGTTGAAGCTTTCTTT.

This chain uses TRBV29-1 with TRBJ2-2; D not certain. Trimming left V 6 bases short and J 4 bases short, with 15 bases between. This CDR3 contains 14 residues. The V gene's germline CDR1 is SQVTM and CDR2 ANQGSEA. The CDR3 DNA reads as TGCAGCGTGGTACTCAAACAGAGCACCGGGGAGCTGTTTTTT. As protein: CSVVLKQSTGELFF.

This clone was seen only a few times. The chain uses TRBV28 and TRBJ1-1; 7 nucleotides line up with TRBD1. After removal of 5 bases from V and 0 bases from J, the junction contained 6 bases not matched to a gene. CDR3 size: 15 residues. Germline V gene data show CDR1 as MDHEN and CDR2 as SYDVKM. DNA of the CDR3: TGTGCCAGCAGTCCTCCGACAGGGCTGAACACTGAAGCTTTCTTT. Encoded protein: CASSPPTGLNTEAFF. The whole variable domain, filled in from reference TRBV28 and TRBJ1-1, reads DVKVTQSSRYLVKRTGEKVFLECVQDMDHENMFWYRQDPGLGLRLIYFSYDVKMKEKGDIPEGYSVSREKKERFSLILESASTNQTSMYLCASSPPTGLNTEAFFGQGTRLTVV.

V is TRBV7-9 and J is TRBJ2-7, with 8 bases matching TRBD1. Germline V gene lookup returns CDR1 SEHNR and CDR2 FQNEAQ (reference sequence). The length of the CDR3 is 14 residues. V lost 5 bases and J lost 2; bases outside the gene matches: 5. The CDR3 reads CASSRQGSTYEQYF. CDR3 coding DNA: TGTGCCAGCAGCCGACAGGGGTCGACCTACGAGCAGTACTTC.

The sample holds a few counts of this clone. This chain joins TRBV6-6 and TRBJ2-1; 12 bases map to TRBD2. V dropped 6 bases and J dropped 9; count of bases not matched to a gene: 9. The V gene's germline CDR1 is MNHNY and CDR2 SVGAGI (reference sequence). The CDR3 is made up of 15 amino acids. The CDR3 bases are TGTGCCAGCAGCAAACTAGCGGGAGGATCAGTTGAGCAGTTCTTC. This translates into CASSKLAGGSVEQFF.